These 17 T cell receptor beta chains share one sample of origin, sequenced in a study of cytomegalovirus exposure and HLA in healthy donors. Primers: 60 Vbeta forward and 13 Jbeta reverse. Clones were sequenced by immunoSEQ multiplex PCR, and TCRdb holds only the in-frame ones, with some missing. The sample totals tens of thousands of clones. Sequencing was carried out using PBMCs. The receptor set was obtained from a man aged 45-60 years in good health and CMV-seropositive.

The V and J genes are TRBV30 and TRBJ1-2; 9 nucleotides align to TRBD1. Germline V CDR1 and CDR2: GTSNPN, SVGIG (reference sequence). Trimming cost V 5 bases and J 9 bases; bases outside gene matches: 7. This CDR3 has 12 residues. CDR3 protein: CAWAGQGRSYTF. The CDR3 DNA follows: TGTGCCTGGGCTGGACAGGGGCGGAGCTACACCTTC. Full variable domain (rest looked up from reference TRBV30 and TRBJ1-2): SQTIHQWPATLVQPVGSPLSLECTVEGTSNPNLYWYRQAAGRGLQLLFYSVGIGQISSEVPQNLSASRPQDRQFILSSKKLLLSDSGFYLCAWAGQGRSYTFGSGTRLTVV.

Here the CDR3 DNA reads TGTGCCAGTAGTATAGGGCGGAGCAGGAGGGACACAGATACGCAGTATTTT. As protein: CASSIGRSRRDTDTQYF. The chain recombines TRBV19 with TRBJ2-3; possible D gene TRBD2, 6 bases. CDR1 LNHDA and CDR2 SQIVND come from the germline V gene (reference sequence). Between the trimmed V and J ends, which lost 1 base and 2 bases, there was a span of 16 bases. CDR3 length: 17 amino acids.

This chain joins TRBV6-5 and TRBJ1-2; D is undetermined. CDR1 and CDR2 from the germline V gene are MNHEY and SVGAGI. V was cut by 6 bases and J by 0 bases, with 5 bases left in between. This CDR3 has 12 amino acids. In DNA form, the CDR3 reads TGTGCCAGCAGAACACCTAACTATGGCTACACCTTC. Its protein is CASRTPNYGYTF.

This chain connects TRBV29-1 to TRBJ2-1; a weak D match, TRBD2 (5 bases). The CDR3 is 12 residues long. V lost 4 bases and J 12 bases, leaving 16 bases between the germline ends. Germline CDR1 is SQVTM and CDR2 is ANQGSEA. This CDR3 is CSVAGRVGGQFF. CDR3 DNA sequence: TGCAGCGTTGCCGGACGGGTCGGAGGGCAGTTCTTC.

The CDR3 coding sequence is TGTGCCTGGAAGAGAATGACAGGGGTGCCTGAAGCTTTCTTT. It translates to CAWKRMTGVPEAFF. This chain links TRBV30 with TRBJ1-1, with TRBD1 identical over 8 bases. Trimming took 4 bases from V and 6 from J; bases not matched to a gene: 10. The CDR3 totals 14 residues. Germline CDR1 and CDR2: GTSNPN and SVGIG (reference sequence).

The V and J genes are TRBV6-5 and TRBJ2-4; TRBD1 aligns across 8 bases. Germline V gene sequence: CDR1 MNHEY, CDR2 SVGAGI. J gave up 9 bases and V 5 bases, and 6 bases lay outside the gene matches. This CDR3 is built from 13 residues. CDR3 nucleotide sequence: TGTGCCAGCAGTCCCGGACAGGGCAGCATTCAGTACTTC. Protein: CASSPGQGSIQYF.

The V and J genes are TRBV30 and TRBJ2-5, with D tentatively TRBD2 (5 bases). V was clipped by 4 bases and J by 7 bases, with 16 bases between them. The CDR3 runs to 13 residues. Germline V gives CDR1 GTSNPN, CDR2 SVGIG (reference sequence). The CDR3 coding sequence is TGTGCCTGGACCCGACGAGAGGGAGCGACCCAGTACTTC. As protein: CAWTRREGATQYF.

This CDR3 reads CSVDPGTGRGYTF. The CDR3 region has the DNA TGCAGCGTTGATCCGGGGACAGGTCGTGGCTACACCTTC. The rearrangement joins TRBV29-1 to TRBJ1-2, with 8 bases fitting TRBD1. The CDR3 is 13 amino acids. V trimming: 3 bases; J trimming: 7 bases; junction bases outside the gene matches: 7. Looked up from germline, CDR1 is SQVTM and CDR2 is ANQGSEA. The whole variable domain, remainder taken from reference TRBV29-1 and TRBJ1-2, is SAVISQKPSRDICQRGTSLTIQCQVDSQVTMMFWYRQQPGQSLTLIATANQGSEATYESGFVIDKFPISRPNLTFSTLTVSNMSPEDSSIYLCSVDPGTGRGYTFGSGTRLTVV.

CDR3 DNA: TGTGCCACCAGCAGAGGGGGGACAGCCTATGGCTACACCTTC. This codes for CATSRGGTAYGYTF. The V call is TRBV15, the J call TRBJ1-2; TRBD1 agrees at 7 bases. CDR1 is LNHNV and CDR2 is YYDKDF in the germline V gene (reference sequence). The trim removed 1 base at V and 4 bases at J, leaving 3 bases unmatched. CDR3 length: 14 amino acids.

The CDR3 DNA reads as TGTGCCAGCAGCTTAGGGCAGGGGGCTGAAAAACTGTTTTTT. Its translation: CASSLGQGAEKLFF. The V and J genes are TRBV7-9 and TRBJ1-4; 8 bases align to TRBD1. The CDR3 is 14 residues long. V was clipped by 1 base and J by 7 bases; unmatched bases: 2. In germline, CDR1 is SEHNR, CDR2 FQNEAQ (reference sequence).

This chain uses TRBV27 with TRBJ2-5; D not resolved. The germline V gene encodes CDR1 MNHEY and CDR2 SMNVEV (reference sequence). The ends were cut back, 3 bases at V and 4 bases at J, with 9 bases in the middle. CDR3 length: 13 residues. This chain's CDR3 is CASSLGVGETQYF. The CDR3 DNA reads TGTGCCAGCAGTTTGGGCGTTGGAGAGACCCAGTACTTC.

This chain uses TRBV19 with TRBJ1-1, with D possibly matching TRBD1 (5 bases). The V gene lost 4 bases and the J gene lost 1 base, with 10 bases spanning the gap. In germline, CDR1 is LNHDA, CDR2 SQIVND (reference sequence). The CDR3 contains 14 residues. CDR3 in amino acids: CASSTIDRNTEAFF. The CDR3 region has the DNA TGTGCCAGTAGTACCATCGACAGGAACACTGAAGCTTTCTTT.

The rearrangement uses TRBV11-2 and TRBJ2-1, with a weak D call TRBD1 (5 bases). CDR3 size: 14 residues. Between the trimmed V and J ends, which lost 2 bases and 7 bases, there was a span of 12 bases. CDR1 is SGHAT and CDR2 is FQNNGV in the germline V gene. The CDR3 nucleotides are TGTGCCAGCAGCTTAACCACAGGTGAAAATGAGCAGTTCTTC. Residues: CASSLTTGENEQFF.

This clone is labeled medium-sized based on frequency. The chain recombines TRBV9 with TRBJ1-1; 9 nucleotides align to TRBD1. In germline, CDR1 is SGDLS, CDR2 YYNGEE. The CDR3 has 16 amino acids. V gave up 3 bases and J gave up 5 bases; unmatched junction bases: 11. CDR3: CASSGGTGQLATEAFF. The CDR3 nucleotides read TGTGCCAGCAGCGGCGGGACAGGGCAATTAGCAACTGAAGCTTTCTTT.

The genes are TRBV15 and TRBJ2-7, with 9 bases lining up with TRBD1. The CDR3 totals 12 residues. The J segment lost 6 bases and the V segment lost 5 bases, leaving 2 bases of the junction unmatched. The V gene's germline CDR1 is LNHNV and CDR2 YYDKDF (reference sequence). CDR3 in DNA: TGTGCCACCAGCCCGGGACAGGGCGAGCAGTACGTC. Its translation is CATSPGQGEQYV.

The chain recombines TRBV7-8 with TRBJ1-3; D is possibly TRBD1 (5 bases). The germline V gene encodes CDR1 SGHVS and CDR2 FQNEAQ. The CDR3 runs to 15 residues. Deletions cut 3 bases from V and 2 bases from J, with 11 bases between. CDR3 sequence: CASSFSPGAGNTIYF. CDR3 bases: TGTGCCAGCAGCTTCTCGCCGGGGGCTGGAAACACCATATATTTT.

The chain links TRBV19 to TRBJ1-2; the match to TRBD1 covers 8 bases. J was trimmed by 8 bases and V by 6 bases; bases with no gene match: 5. The germline V gene has CDR1 LNHDA and CDR2 SQIVND (reference sequence). This CDR3 has 12 amino acids. In nucleotides, the CDR3 is TGTGCCAGTAGAGGGACAGGCCGGGGCTACACCTTC. As protein: CASRGTGRGYTF.